This entry is about one TCR beta chain. Its antigen is still unknown. Treatment given: approximately 11-day PBMC culture with coronavirus spike peptide pools or control peptides (ViraFEST assay). Peptide pool stimulation in ViraFEST expanded antigen-specific T cells, whose TCRs were then sequenced. Positive SARS-CoV-2 PCR tests in convalescent patients dated from March to December 2020, pre-Alpha, Beta and Delta. Peptide pools at approximately 9.9 ug/ml and IL-2 at 10 IU/ml were added to cultures of a few million PBMCs per well. The length of the CDR3 is 14 residues. V lost 0 bases, J lost 2 bases, and 7 bases lay in between. CDR1 and CDR2 from the germline V gene are MNHEY and SVGEGT. The data were obtained in a study of vaccination and CD4 T cells after COVID-19. The Oncomine TCR Beta short-read assay was what sequenced the DNA obtained from cultured CD4+ T cells. Investigators isolated genomic DNA from cultured CD4+ T cells. TCRdb called the PCR reads again in MiXCR, with one record for every CDR3 protein. The data show about 23,000 distinct CDR3 sequences, 58% seen once.

Material: CD4+ T cells from blood, cultured in vitro. The source is a human donor who had recovered from COVID-19. The V and J genes are TRBV6-2 or TRBV6-3 and TRBJ1-2, with D unclear. The CDR3, as DNA: TGTGCCAGCAGTTACTCCAGGCCAAACTATGGCTACACCTTC. This encodes CASSYSRPNYGYTF.